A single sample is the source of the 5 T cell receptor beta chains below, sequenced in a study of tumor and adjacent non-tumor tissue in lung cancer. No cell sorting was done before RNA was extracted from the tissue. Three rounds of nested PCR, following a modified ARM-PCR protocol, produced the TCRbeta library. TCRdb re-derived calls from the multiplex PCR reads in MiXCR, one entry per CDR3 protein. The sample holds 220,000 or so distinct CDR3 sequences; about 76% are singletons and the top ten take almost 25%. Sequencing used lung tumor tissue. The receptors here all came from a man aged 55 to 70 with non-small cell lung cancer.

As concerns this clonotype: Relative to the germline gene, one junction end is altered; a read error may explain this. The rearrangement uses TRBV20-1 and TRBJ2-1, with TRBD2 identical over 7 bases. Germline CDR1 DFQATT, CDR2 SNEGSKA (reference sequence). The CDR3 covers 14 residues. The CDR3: CSASASGAYNEQSF. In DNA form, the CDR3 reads TGCAGTGCTAGTGCGAGCGGGGCCTACAATGAGCAGTCCTTC.

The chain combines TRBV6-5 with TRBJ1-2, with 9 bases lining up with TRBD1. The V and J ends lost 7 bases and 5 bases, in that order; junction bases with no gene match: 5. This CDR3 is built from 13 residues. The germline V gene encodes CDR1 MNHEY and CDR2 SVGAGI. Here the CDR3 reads CASTSGQGYGYTF. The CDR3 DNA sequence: TGTGCCAGCACCTCCGGACAGGGGTATGGCTACACCTTC.

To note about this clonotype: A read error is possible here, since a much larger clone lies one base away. CDR3 amino acids: CASTRNSNTGELFF. DNA for the CDR3: TGTGCCAGCACCCGGAATAGTAACACCGGGGAGCTGTTTTTT. The J gene is TRBJ2-2, the V gene TRBV12-3 or TRBV12-4; D not resolved. The V end was cut by 7 bases, the J end by 2 bases, with 11 bases between. The CDR3 spans 14 residues.

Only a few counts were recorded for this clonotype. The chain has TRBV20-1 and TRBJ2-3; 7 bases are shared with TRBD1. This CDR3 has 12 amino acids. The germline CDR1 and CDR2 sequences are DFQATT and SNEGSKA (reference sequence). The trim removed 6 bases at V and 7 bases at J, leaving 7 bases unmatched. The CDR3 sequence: CSATTGEHTQYF. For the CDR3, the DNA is TGCAGTGCAACTACAGGGGAACATACGCAGTATTTT.

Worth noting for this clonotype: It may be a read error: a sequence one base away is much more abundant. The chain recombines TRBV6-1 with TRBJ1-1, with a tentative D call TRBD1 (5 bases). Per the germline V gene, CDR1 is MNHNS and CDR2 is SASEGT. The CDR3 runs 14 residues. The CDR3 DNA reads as TGTGCCAGCGGTGAGAGGTCAGTGAGGGAGGGGACTTTCTTT. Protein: CASGERSVREGTFF.